This T cell receptor beta chain was identified in a study of identical twins' blood T cells. Study background: About six alpha and six beta libraries together yielded 50 million to 65 million reads. Study-wide results and limits: Out-of-frame TCRbeta clonotypes reportedly had markedly more similar V usage in twins than unrelated donors. Abundant TCRbeta CDR3s overlapped more between twins than with unrelated donors.

The CDR3 length is 16 residues. The V gene's germline CDR1 is SGHDN and CDR2 FVKESK. Trimming took 1 base from V and 0 from J, leaving 13 bases between them. Source study methods: Clonotypes per individual ranged from about 85,000 to nearly 500,000. MiXCR, run by TCRdb on the 5' RACE reads, gives a single entry per CDR3 protein. The V and J calls come from TCRdb's annotation, not from the publication. The sample records 400,000 or so distinct CDR3 sequences, roughly 31% being singletons. A remark on this clonotype: Its target is not known.

The sequencing sample was made of PBMCs. The V gene is TRBV14, the J gene TRBJ2-7, with TRBD1 as a possible D gene (6 bases). The sequence came from a woman aged 18-49 years in good health. The CDR3 nucleotides read TGTGCCAGCAGCCAAGTTGGGGCAGGGGACTCCTACGAGCAGTACTTC. Amino acids: CASSQVGAGDSYEQYF. Together with reference TRBV14 and TRBJ2-7, the CDR3 gives the full variable domain: EAGVTQFPSHSVIEKGQTVTLRCDPISGHDNLYWYRRVMGKEIKFLLHFVKESKQDESGMPNNRFLAERTGGTYSTLKVQPAELEDSGVYFCASSQVGAGDSYEQYFGPGTRLTVT.